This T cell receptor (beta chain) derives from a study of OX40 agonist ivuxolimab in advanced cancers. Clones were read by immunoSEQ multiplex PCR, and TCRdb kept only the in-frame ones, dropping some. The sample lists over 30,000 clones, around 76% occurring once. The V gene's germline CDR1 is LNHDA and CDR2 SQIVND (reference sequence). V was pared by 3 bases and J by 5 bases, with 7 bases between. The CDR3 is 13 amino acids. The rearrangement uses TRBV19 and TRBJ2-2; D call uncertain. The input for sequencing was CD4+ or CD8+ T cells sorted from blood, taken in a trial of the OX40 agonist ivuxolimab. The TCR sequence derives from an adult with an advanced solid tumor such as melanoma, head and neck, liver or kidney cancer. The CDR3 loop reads CASSIPRTGELFF. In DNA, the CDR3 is TGTGCCAGTAGTATTCCGCGGACCGGGGAGCTGTTTTTT.